The clone carrying this T cell receptor (beta chain) has a count of ten or more. Its antigen is as yet unknown. The data were obtained in a study of breast tumors, draining lymph nodes, adjacent tissues. Findings of the study overall: Tumor T cell lymph node origin was a supported hypothesis, not proven. Tumor repertoires ranked between lymph nodes and nontumor tissue in diversity, with V and J gene preferences.

Breast cancer patients provided tissue from their axillary draining lymph nodes. TCRdb redid the calling of the multiplex PCR reads with MiXCR, one entry per CDR3 protein. The table shows about 220,000 distinct CDR3 sequences, with less than 40% occurring only once. The V and J ends lost 4 bases and 4 bases respectively, with 8 bases between them. Germline CDR1 reads SGHRS; CDR2 reads YFSETQ. The CDR3 has 12 residues. The receptor's source is a female donor with breast cancer. Some clones in this sample may be carry-over from other donors' samples. The chain links TRBV5-1 to TRBJ1-2; D possibly corresponds to TRBD1 (5 bases). Source material: axillary lymph node tissue. The CDR3 protein is CASSHDSYGYTF. DNA for the CDR3: TGCGCCAGCAGCCATGACAGCTATGGCTACACCTTC.